This entry is about one T cell receptor (beta chain). Germline V gene lookup returns CDR1 SGHAT and CDR2 FQNNGV. Unmatched junction bases numbered 3, after V lost 1 base and J lost 3 bases. The CDR3 consists of 16 residues. The data were obtained in a study of blood T cell repertoires in COVID-19. Looking at the study overall: In each case, the material was cDNA or gDNA derived from T cells, B-cell-depleted T cells, or PBMCs.

TCRdb keeps only in-frame clones here, not all; method: immunoSEQ multiplex PCR. The top ten clones hold around 4.5% of a sample with tens of thousands of clones, roughly 86% of them seen once. The sequencing sample was made of peripheral blood. The V gene is TRBV11-2, the J gene TRBJ1-4, with TRBD1 matching over 9 bases. This clonotype was obtained from a man aged 50 to 60 with active or convalescent COVID-19. The CDR3 is CASSLGDRVANEKLFF. The CDR3 DNA follows: TGTGCCAGCAGCTTAGGGGACAGGGTCGCTAATGAAAAACTGTTTTTT.